This passage covers 4 T cell receptor beta chains from one sample sequenced in a study of T cell responses to AZD1222 COVID-19 vaccine (dated by TCRdb to about 2021). The library came from the immunoSEQ multiplex PCR assay. TCRdb carries this immuneACCESS record with in-frame sequences only. Its versions omit some clonotypes, under half of them owing to an unresolved V gene in the studies checked, with the rest unexplained. In all, the sample holds approximately 93,000 clones, and about 92% of those were seen once. The ten biggest clones cover roughly 5% of the sample. The time point label, read with the paper, signifies: about 28 days (+/-7) after the second vaccine dose. Sequencing used peripheral blood, obtained 28 days after the second AZD1222 dose. All receptors derive from an adult who received the AZD1222 COVID-19 vaccine.

V and J are TRBV6-5 and TRBJ2-2; tentative D call: TRBD1 (5 bases). Trimming removed 4 bases at V and 2 bases at J, with 14 bases between. The CDR3 spans 16 residues. From germline, CDR1 is MNHEY and CDR2 SVGAGI. The CDR3 DNA reads as TGTGCCAGCAGTTTTAGGACACAAATAAACACCGGGGAGCTGTTTTTT. It codes for CASSFRTQINTGELFF.

This chain's CDR3 is CASRPGWENSPLHF. CDR3 in DNA: TGCGCCAGCCGCCCAGGATGGGAGAATTCACCCCTCCACTTT. V is TRBV5-1 and J is TRBJ1-6; no reliable D call. V dropped 7 bases and J dropped 7 bases, with 15 bases sitting between them. Germline-derived CDR1 and CDR2 are SGHRS and YFSETQ. The CDR3 has 14 amino acids.

The rearrangement uses TRBV5-1 and TRBJ1-1; 11 bases are shared with TRBD1. Germline CDR1 and CDR2: SGHRS and YFSETQ. Trimming cost V 2 bases and J 4 bases; bases outside gene matches: 4. CDR3 length: 15 amino acids. The CDR3 is CASSFLGQGGTEAFF. For the CDR3, the DNA is TGCGCCAGCAGCTTCTTGGGACAGGGGGGCACTGAAGCTTTCTTT.

V usage is TRBV10-3 and J usage is TRBJ1-4, with 7 bases fitting TRBD1. Germline V gene lookup returns CDR1 ENHRY and CDR2 SYGVKD. V lost 8 bases and J lost 2; bases outside the gene matches: 8. The CDR3 extends over 15 amino acids. For the CDR3, the DNA is TGTGCCATCGGGGCAGGGGGGTACACTAATGAAAAACTGTTTTTT. Translating gives CAIGAGGYTNEKLFF.